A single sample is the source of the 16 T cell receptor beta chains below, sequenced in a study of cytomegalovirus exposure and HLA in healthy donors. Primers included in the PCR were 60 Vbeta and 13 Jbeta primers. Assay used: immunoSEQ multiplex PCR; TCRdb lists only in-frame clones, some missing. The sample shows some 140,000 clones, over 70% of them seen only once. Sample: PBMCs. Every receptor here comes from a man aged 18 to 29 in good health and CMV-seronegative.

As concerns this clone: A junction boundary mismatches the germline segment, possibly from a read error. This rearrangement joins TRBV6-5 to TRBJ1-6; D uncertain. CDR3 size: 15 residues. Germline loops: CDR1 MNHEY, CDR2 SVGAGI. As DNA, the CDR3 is TGTGCCGGCAGCCGACGGGGAAGCTATAATTCACCCCTCCACTTT. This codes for CAGSRRGSYNSPLHF.

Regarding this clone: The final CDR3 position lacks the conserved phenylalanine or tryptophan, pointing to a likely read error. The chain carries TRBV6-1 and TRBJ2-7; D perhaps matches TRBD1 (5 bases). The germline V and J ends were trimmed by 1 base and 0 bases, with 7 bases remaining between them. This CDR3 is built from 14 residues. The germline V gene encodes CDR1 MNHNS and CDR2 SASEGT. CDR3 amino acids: CASSEDRSSYEQYL. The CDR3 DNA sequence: TGTGCCAGCAGTGAAGACAGGAGCTCCTACGAGCAGTACCTC.

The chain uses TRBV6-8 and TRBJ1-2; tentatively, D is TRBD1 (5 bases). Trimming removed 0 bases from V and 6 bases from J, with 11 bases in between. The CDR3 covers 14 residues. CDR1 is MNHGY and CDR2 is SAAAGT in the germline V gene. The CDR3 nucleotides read TGTGCCAGCAGTTACTCGGGGCATTGGAATGGCTACACCTTC. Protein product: CASSYSGHWNGYTF.

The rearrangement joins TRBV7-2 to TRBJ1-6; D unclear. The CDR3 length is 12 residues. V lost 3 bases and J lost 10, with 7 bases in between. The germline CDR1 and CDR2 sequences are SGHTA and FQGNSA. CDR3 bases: TGTGCCAGCAGCTTTGGTGGCTCACCCCTCCACTTT. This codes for CASSFGGSPLHF. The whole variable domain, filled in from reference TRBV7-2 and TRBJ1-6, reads GAGVSQSPSNKVTEKGKDVELRCDPISGHTALYWYRQSLGQGLEFLIYFQGNSAPDKSGLPSDRFSAERTGGSVSTLTIQRTQQEDSAVYLCASSFGGSPLHFGNGTRLTVT.

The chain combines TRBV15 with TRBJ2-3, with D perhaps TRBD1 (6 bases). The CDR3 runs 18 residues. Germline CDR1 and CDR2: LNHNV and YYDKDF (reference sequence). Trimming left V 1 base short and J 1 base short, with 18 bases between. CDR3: CATSRAETTGLGTDTQYF. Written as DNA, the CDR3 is TGTGCCACCAGCAGAGCAGAGACAACAGGGTTGGGCACAGATACGCAGTATTTT.

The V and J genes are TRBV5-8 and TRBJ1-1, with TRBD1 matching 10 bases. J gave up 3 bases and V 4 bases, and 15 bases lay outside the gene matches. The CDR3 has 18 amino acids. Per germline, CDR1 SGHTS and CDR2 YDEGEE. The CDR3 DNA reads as TGTGCCAGCAGCCCTCGACAGGGGGCGAGGGGGATGGACACTGAAGCTTTCTTT. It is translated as CASSPRQGARGMDTEAFF.

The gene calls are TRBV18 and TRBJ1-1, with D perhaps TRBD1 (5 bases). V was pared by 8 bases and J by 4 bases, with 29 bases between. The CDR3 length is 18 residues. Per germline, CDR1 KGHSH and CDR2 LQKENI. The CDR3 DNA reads TGTGCCAGCCCTCGGGAGGGGTCGGCTGCTTGGGCCGGCACTGAAGCTTTCTTT. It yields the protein CASPREGSAAWAGTEAFF.

Here the CDR3 reads CASSRVQGTQYF. The DNA for the CDR3 is TGTGCCAGCAGCCGGGTGCAGGGAACCCAGTACTTC. This chain joins TRBV27 and TRBJ2-5, with a possible D match to TRBD1 (5 bases). Germline assignment: CDR1 MNHEY and CDR2 SMNVEV (reference sequence). V was clipped by 6 bases and J by 8 bases, with 13 bases between them. The CDR3 loop spans 12 amino acids.

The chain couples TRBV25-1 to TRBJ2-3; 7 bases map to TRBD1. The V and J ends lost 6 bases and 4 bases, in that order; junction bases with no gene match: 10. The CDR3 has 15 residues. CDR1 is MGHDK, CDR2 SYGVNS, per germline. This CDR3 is CASRAPTGWSDTQYF. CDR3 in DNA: TGTGCCAGCAGAGCTCCGACAGGGTGGTCAGATACGCAGTATTTT.

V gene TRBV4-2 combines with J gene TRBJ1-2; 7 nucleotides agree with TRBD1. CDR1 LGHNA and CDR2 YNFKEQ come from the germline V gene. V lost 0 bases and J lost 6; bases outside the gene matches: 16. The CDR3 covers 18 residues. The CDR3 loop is CASSQDEGRNRGAHGYTF. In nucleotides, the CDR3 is TGTGCCAGCAGCCAAGATGAGGGAAGGAACAGGGGTGCCCATGGCTACACCTTC.

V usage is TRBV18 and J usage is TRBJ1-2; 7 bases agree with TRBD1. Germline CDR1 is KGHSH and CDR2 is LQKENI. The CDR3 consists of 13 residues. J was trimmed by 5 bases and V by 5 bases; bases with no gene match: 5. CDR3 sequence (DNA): TGTGCCAGCTCATCGGGACAGAAGTATGGCTACACCTTC. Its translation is CASSSGQKYGYTF.

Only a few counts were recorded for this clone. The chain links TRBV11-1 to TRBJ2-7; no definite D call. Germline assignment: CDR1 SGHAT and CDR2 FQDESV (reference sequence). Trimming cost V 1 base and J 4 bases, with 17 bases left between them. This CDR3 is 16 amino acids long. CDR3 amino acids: CASSLVASTLGYEQYF. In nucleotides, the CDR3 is TGTGCCAGCAGCTTAGTAGCCAGCACCCTTGGGTACGAGCAGTACTTC.

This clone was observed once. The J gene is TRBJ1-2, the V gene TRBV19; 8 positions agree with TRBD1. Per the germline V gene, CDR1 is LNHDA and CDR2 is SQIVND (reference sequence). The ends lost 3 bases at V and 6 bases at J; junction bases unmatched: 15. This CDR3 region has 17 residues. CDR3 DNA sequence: TGTGCCAGTAGTATTCTGGCAGGGGGCGCTTCGGCCGATGGCTACACCTTC. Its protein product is CASSILAGGASADGYTF.

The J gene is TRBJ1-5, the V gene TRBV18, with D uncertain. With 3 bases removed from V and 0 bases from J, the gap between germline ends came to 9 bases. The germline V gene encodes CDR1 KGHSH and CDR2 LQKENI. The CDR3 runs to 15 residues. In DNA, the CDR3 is TGTGCCAGCTCACCCCAACAGTATAGCAATCAGCCCCAGCATTTT. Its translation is CASSPQQYSNQPQHF.

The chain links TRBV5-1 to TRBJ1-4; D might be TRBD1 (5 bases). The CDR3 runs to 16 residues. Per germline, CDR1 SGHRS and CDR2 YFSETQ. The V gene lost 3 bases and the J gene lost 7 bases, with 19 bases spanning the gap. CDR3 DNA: TGCGCCAGCAGCTCCTCCGGGGGAACCCCAGTTGAAAAACTGTTTTTT. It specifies CASSSSGGTPVEKLFF.

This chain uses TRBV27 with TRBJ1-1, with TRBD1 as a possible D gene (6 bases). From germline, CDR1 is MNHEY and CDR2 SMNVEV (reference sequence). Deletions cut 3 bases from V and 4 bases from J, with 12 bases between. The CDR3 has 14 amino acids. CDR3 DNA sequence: TGTGCCAGCAGTTTTAAGGGACACCTCACTGAAGCTTTCTTT. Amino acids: CASSFKGHLTEAFF.